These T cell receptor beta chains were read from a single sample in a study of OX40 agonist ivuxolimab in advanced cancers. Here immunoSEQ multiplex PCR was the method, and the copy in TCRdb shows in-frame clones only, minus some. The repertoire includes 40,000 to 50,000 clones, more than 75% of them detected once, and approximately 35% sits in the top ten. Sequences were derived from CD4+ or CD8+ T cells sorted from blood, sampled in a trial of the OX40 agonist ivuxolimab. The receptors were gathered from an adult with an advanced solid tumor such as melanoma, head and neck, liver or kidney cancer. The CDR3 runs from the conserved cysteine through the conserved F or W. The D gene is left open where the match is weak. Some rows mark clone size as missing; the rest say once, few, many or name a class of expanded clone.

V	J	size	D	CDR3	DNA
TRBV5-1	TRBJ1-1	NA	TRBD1	CASSIGTVNTEAFF	TGCGCCAGCAGCATAGGGACAGTGAACACTGAAGCTTTCTTT
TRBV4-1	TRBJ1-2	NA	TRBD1	CASSQPPTGTGDYGYTF	TGCGCCAGCAGCCAACCCCCGACCGGGACAGGAGACTATGGCTACACCTTC
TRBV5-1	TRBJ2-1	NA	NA	CASSLGGPYNEQFF	TGCGCCAGCAGCTTAGGGGGGCCCTACAATGAGCAGTTCTTC
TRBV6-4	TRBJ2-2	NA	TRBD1	CASSPAPGQGEAGELFF	TGTGCCAGCAGTCCAGCGCCTGGACAGGGTGAGGCCGGGGAGCTGTTTTTT
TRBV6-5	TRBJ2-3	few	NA	CASSYLGLSADTQYF	TGTGCCAGCAGTTACCTGGGACTTAGTGCAGATACGCAGTATTTT
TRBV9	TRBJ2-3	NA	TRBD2	CASSATAGGPFGTDTQYF	TGTGCCAGCAGCGCAACAGCGGGAGGGCCGTTCGGCACAGATACGCAGTATTTT
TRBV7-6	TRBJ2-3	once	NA	CASSTLERLTQYF	TGTGCCAGCAGCACCCTGGAGCGCCTAACACAGTATTTT
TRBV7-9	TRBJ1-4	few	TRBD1	CASSRTGGNNEKLFF	TGTGCCAGCAGCCGGACAGGGGGCAATAATGAAAAACTGTTTTTT
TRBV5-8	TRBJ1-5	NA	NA	CASSLGRGDQPQHF	TGTGCCAGCAGCTTGGGGAGGGGCGATCAGCCCCAGCATTTT
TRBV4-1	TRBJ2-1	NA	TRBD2	CASSQLRRLAGDGEQFF	TGCGCCAGCAGCCAACTCCGTAGACTAGCGGGAGATGGTGAGCAGTTCTTC
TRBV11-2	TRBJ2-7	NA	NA	CASSLVTGIEQYF	TGTGCCAGCAGCTTAGTAACGGGGATCGAGCAGTACTTC
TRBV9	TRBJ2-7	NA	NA	CASSVGSRRSYEQYF	TGTGCCAGCAGCGTGGGTAGCCGACGCTCCTACGAGCAGTACTTC
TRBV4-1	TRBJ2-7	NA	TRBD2	CASSQGPAGYREQYF	TGCGCCAGCAGCCAAGGACCAGCGGGGTATCGGGAGCAGTACTTC
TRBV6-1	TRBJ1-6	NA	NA	CASSWSGGSPLHF	TGTGCCAGCAGTTGGTCGGGGGGCTCACCCCTCCACTTT
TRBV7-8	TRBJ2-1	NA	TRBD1	CASHTRTGIGEQFF	TGTGCCAGCCACACCAGGACAGGGATTGGAGAGCAGTTCTTC
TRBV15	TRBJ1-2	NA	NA	CATSREINPWGYTF	TGTGCCACCAGCAGAGAAATCAATCCGTGGGGCTACACCTTC
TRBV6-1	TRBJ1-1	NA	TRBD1	CASSGTGGWNTEAFF	TGTGCCAGCAGTGGGACAGGGGGCTGGAACACTGAAGCTTTCTTT
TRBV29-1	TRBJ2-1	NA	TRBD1	CSVEGVGQANEQFF	TGCAGCGTTGAAGGTGTGGGACAGGCTAATGAGCAGTTCTTC
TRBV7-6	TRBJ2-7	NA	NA	CASSPSEGKSYEQYF	TGTGCCAGCAGCCCATCCGAGGGGAAGTCCTACGAGCAGTACTTC
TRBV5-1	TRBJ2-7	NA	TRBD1	CASSLLQGAYEQYF	TGCGCCAGCAGCTTACTACAGGGGGCCTACGAGCAGTACTTC